This record concerns one TCR beta chain sequence. Its antigen is still unknown. All participating donors were Caucasian adults from Nashville, Tennessee. Only in-frame clones appear in the TCRdb table, and some are missing; sequencing was by immunoSEQ multiplex PCR. The table includes about 2.3 million clones, just over 90% detected once. This CDR3 comprises 14 residues. Trimming removed 3 bases from V and 6 bases from J; junction bases left unmatched: 9. Germline V lookup: CDR1 SGHRS, CDR2 YFSETQ. This sample was included in a study of shared clonotypes between healthy human individuals. Regarding the study as a whole: Roughly 5% of naive CD4 clonotypes were shared across a few donors. Tissues were not sampled, only blood, and their repertoires likely differ.

This receptor was obtained from a man younger than 35 in good health. Some clones in this sample may be carry-over from other donors' samples. The gene calls are TRBV5-1 and TRBJ2-7; 7 bases are shared with TRBD2. The sequenced sample consisted of naive CD4+ T cells from PBMCs. Subset specified: CD45RA+ positively selected. DNA of the CDR3: TGCGCCAGCAGCTATTTCGGGAGGATGGGCGAGCAGTACTTC. As protein: CASSYFGRMGEQYF.